This is a list of T cell receptor beta chains from one sample in a study of T-cell memory formation after mild COVID-19. TCRdb used MiXCR to reprocess the 5' RACE reads, holding one entry per CDR3 protein. The data contain a few hundred thousand distinct CDR3 sequences, roughly a quarter of them singletons. The specimen was PBMCs or a T cell subset sorted from them (not recorded which). The receptors originated from an adult woman who had mild COVID-19 (a few samples of this study predate the infection). Cell type and time point are not known. Both conserved end residues are part of each CDR3. The D gene is left open where the match is weak. Clone size appears in some rows only: once, few, many, or a class for an expanded clone.

.	TRBD1	TRBJ2-1	TRBV29-1	CSVEPNGGQGRFF	TGCAGCGTTGAACCAAACGGTGGACAGGGACGGTTCTTC
.	.	TRBJ1-1	TRBV5-1	CASSLFEPNTEAFF	TGCGCCAGCAGCTTGTTCGAGCCTAACACTGAAGCTTTCTTT
.	.	TRBJ2-1	TRBV7-9	CASSLAWGAYSYNEQFF	TGTGCCAGCAGCTTAGCGTGGGGGGCCTACTCCTACAATGAGCAGTTCTTC
.	.	TRBJ2-1	TRBV15	CATSRERSSTYNEQFF	TGTGCCACCAGCAGAGAAAGAAGCTCTACCTACAATGAGCAGTTCTTC
many	TRBD1	TRBJ2-7	TRBV28	CASSLGTTGDYEQYF	TGTGCCAGCAGTTTAGGGACAACAGGGGACTACGAGCAGTACTTC
.	.	TRBJ1-2	TRBV7-2	CASSWNRRDYGYTF	TGTGCCAGCAGCTGGAACAGGAGAGACTATGGCTACACCTTC
.	TRBD1	TRBJ2-6	TRBV7-2	CASSLTGGRSSGANVLTF	TGTGCCAGCAGCCTGACAGGGGGTAGAAGCTCTGGGGCCAACGTCCTGACTTTC
many	TRBD1	TRBJ1-2	TRBV11-2	CASSSAGTGAYGYTF	TGTGCCAGCAGCTCCGCCGGGACAGGAGCCTATGGCTACACCTTC
few	.	TRBJ1-1	TRBV3-1	CASSAQVNTEAFF	TGTGCCAGCAGCGCGCAGGTGAACACTGAAGCTTTCTTT
few	.	TRBJ2-7	TRBV7-9	CASSDQDSYEQYF	TGTGCCAGCAGCGACCAGGACTCCTACGAGCAGTACTTC
few	.	TRBJ2-3	TRBV20-1	CSALRRNTQYF	TGCAGCGCTTTACGGCGGAATACGCAGTATTTT
few	TRBD2	TRBJ2-2	TRBV5-1	CASSLLSGRAPRTGELFF	TGCGCCAGCAGCTTGTTGAGCGGGAGGGCCCCGAGAACCGGGGAGCTGTTTTTT
.	TRBD2	TRBJ2-1	TRBV9	CASSVPTRLAGEPYNEQFF	TGTGCCAGCAGCGTACCGACCCGACTAGCGGGAGAACCCTACAATGAGCAGTTCTTC
.	.	TRBJ1-2	TRBV7-9	CASSLAWSTDPNYGYTF	TGTGCCAGCAGCTTAGCGTGGAGTACAGATCCTAACTATGGCTACACCTTC
.	TRBD1	TRBJ1-5	TRBV7-2	CASSFHTGGVSNQPQHF	TGTGCCAGCAGCTTCCACACAGGGGGCGTAAGCAATCAGCCCCAGCATTTT
once	.	TRBJ1-1	TRBV7-9	CASSFNAGTEAFF	TGTGCCAGCAGCTTCAACGCGGGCACTGAAGCTTTCTTT
few	.	TRBJ1-2	TRBV6-5	CASRTYVPNYGYTF	TGTGCCAGCAGGACATATGTCCCCAACTATGGCTACACCTTC
few	.	TRBJ2-5	TRBV13	CASSYPGKTQYF	TGTGCCAGCAGCTACCCCGGCAAGACCCAGTACTTC
few	.	TRBJ1-1	TRBV5-1	CASSLEGGWTEAFF	TGCGCCAGCAGCTTGGAAGGGGGTTGGACTGAAGCTTTCTTT
few	.	TRBJ2-1	TRBV9	CASSGPRSDYNEQFF	TGTGCCAGCAGCGGCCCTAGGAGCGACTACAATGAGCAGTTCTTC
.	.	TRBJ1-3	TRBV9	CASSVESGNTIYF	TGTGCCAGCAGCGTCGAATCTGGAAACACCATATATTTT
.	.	TRBJ1-1	TRBV12-3/TRBV12-4	CASSPQAGGGTEAFF	TGTGCCAGCAGTCCTCAGGCGGGAGGGGGCACTGAAGCTTTCTTT
.	TRBD1	TRBJ2-1	TRBV3-1	CASSQAGGPEQFF	TGTGCCAGCAGCCAAGCAGGGGGCCCTGAGCAGTTCTTC
.	TRBD2	TRBJ2-3	TRBV19	CASSRSGGNTDTQYF	TGTGCCAGTAGTAGGAGCGGGGGGAACACAGATACGCAGTATTTT
.	.	TRBJ2-1	TRBV12-3/TRBV12-4	CASSPVPSSYNEQFF	TGTGCCAGCAGTCCCGTGCCGAGCTCCTACAATGAGCAGTTCTTC
.	TRBD1	TRBJ1-4	TRBV9	CASSGGQGREKLFF	TGTGCCAGCAGCGGAGGACAGGGTAGGGAAAAACTGTTTTTT
once	TRBD1	TRBJ2-2	TRBV29-1	CSGGQDGGELFF	TGCAGCGGAGGACAGGACGGCGGGGAGCTGTTTTTT
.	TRBD1	TRBJ2-1	TRBV27	CASRRTGIGYNEQFF	TGTGCCAGCAGACGGACAGGGATCGGGTACAATGAGCAGTTCTTC
few	.	TRBJ1-2	TRBV4-1	CASSQSTLGRIDGYTF	TGCGCCAGCAGCCAAAGCACCCTAGGACGTATAGATGGCTACACCTTC
.	.	TRBJ2-5	TRBV9	CASSVLAGRETQYF	TGTGCCAGCAGCGTACTCGCAGGGCGAGAGACCCAGTACTTC
once	.	TRBJ2-1	TRBV4-1	CASSRILKELGSYNEQFF	TGCGCCAGCAGCCGCATACTAAAGGAGCTAGGGAGCTACAATGAGCAGTTCTTC
few	.	TRBJ2-5	TRBV4-1	CASSPTVGETQYF	TGCGCCAGCAGCCCCACAGTTGGAGAGACCCAGTACTTC
few	TRBD1	TRBJ2-2	TRBV27	CASSPLNRGTGELFF	TGTGCCAGCAGTCCCCTAAACAGGGGCACCGGGGAGCTGTTTTTT
.	.	TRBJ2-7	TRBV3-1	CASSPLGRYEQYF	TGTGCCAGCAGCCCCCTTGGGCGCTACGAGCAGTACTTC
few	TRBD2	TRBJ2-1	TRBV5-5	CASSPLAGSSYNEQFF	TGTGCCAGCAGCCCTCTAGCGGGTAGCTCCTACAATGAGCAGTTCTTC
.	.	TRBJ2-6	TRBV12-3/TRBV12-4	CASSFSSGANVLTF	TGTGCCAGCAGTTTTTCAAGTGGGGCCAACGTCCTGACTTTC
.	TRBD1	TRBJ1-5	TRBV5-1	CASSDGQEGGPQHF	TGCGCCAGCAGCGACGGACAGGAAGGGGGGCCCCAGCATTTT
.	TRBD1	TRBJ1-2	TRBV24-1	CATSVTGGNYGYTF	TGTGCCACCAGTGTGACAGGGGGCAACTATGGCTACACCTTC
few	.	TRBJ2-7	TRBV12-3/TRBV12-4	CASSLWRYEQYF	TGTGCCAGCAGTTTATGGCGCTACGAGCAGTACTTC
.	.	TRBJ1-5	TRBV15	CATSRIISNQPQHF	TGTGCCACCAGCAGGATCATTAGCAATCAGCCCCAGCATTTT
.	.	TRBJ1-1	TRBV7-7	CASSPFFGNTEAFF	TGTGCTAGCAGCCCTTTTTTTGGGAACACTGAAGCTTTCTTT
few	.	TRBJ1-2	TRBV7-9	CASSLDRQSEVNYGYTF	TGTGCCAGCAGCTTAGACAGGCAGTCAGAGGTCAACTATGGCTACACCTTC
.	.	TRBJ2-7	TRBV20-1	CSASGTEAYEQYF	TGCAGTGCTAGTGGGACGGAGGCCTACGAGCAGTACTTC
few	.	TRBJ1-6	TRBV6-5	CASSISRESYNSPLHF	TGTGCCAGCAGCATTAGCAGGGAAAGCTATAATTCACCCCTCCACTTT
.	.	TRBJ2-7	TRBV6-2/TRBV6-3	CASARPAYEQYF	TGTGCCAGCGCTAGGCCAGCCTACGAGCAGTACTTC
.	.	TRBJ2-2	TRBV11-3	CASSFGGARAGELFF	TGTGCCAGCAGCTTTGGGGGCGCCAGGGCCGGGGAGCTGTTTTTT
.	.	TRBJ1-4	TRBV2	CASSGEGWDEKLFF	TGTGCCAGCAGTGGGGAGGGATGGGATGAAAAACTGTTTTTT
.	TRBD2	TRBJ2-3	TRBV7-9	CASSPRAGITDTQYF	TGTGCCAGCAGCCCCCGAGCGGGGATCACAGATACGCAGTATTTT
few	.	TRBJ2-1	TRBV29-1	CSAQEGDQGWEQFF	TGCAGCGCCCAAGAAGGAGACCAAGGTTGGGAGCAGTTCTTC
.	.	TRBJ1-1	TRBV7-9	CASSLYKNTEAFF	TGTGCCAGCAGCTTATATAAGAACACTGAAGCTTTCTTT
.	.	TRBJ2-1	TRBV7-3	CASTPGRTGDTEQFF	TGTGCCAGCACCCCCGGTCGCACCGGGGATACTGAGCAGTTCTTC
few	.	TRBJ2-6	TRBV7-9	CASLPWRGYLNSGANVLTF	TGTGCCAGCCTGCCGTGGAGGGGTTACCTTAACTCTGGGGCCAACGTCCTGACTTTC
few	TRBD1	TRBJ2-5	TRBV24-1	CATSDAGTGEETQYF	TGTGCCACCAGTGATGCCGGGACAGGGGAAGAGACCCAGTACTTC
few	TRBD1	TRBJ2-6	TRBV20-1	CSARDRPYPDVLTF	TGCAGTGCTAGGGACAGGCCCTACCCCGACGTCCTGACTTTC